The 5 T cell receptor beta chains presented below share a single source sample, sequenced in a study of shared T cell receptors in the human thymus. TCRdb keeps only in-frame clones here, not all; method: immunoSEQ multiplex PCR. This sample has hundreds of thousands of clones, with around 89% found just once. A further study also used this sample, focusing on human thymus T cells.

Sequencing was performed on thymocytes. These receptors came from a boy under two years old with a congenital heart defect.

DNA for the CDR3: TGTGCCTGGAGTGTACAGGGACAGTCCGACGAGCAGTACTTC. Translating it yields CAWSVQGQSDEQYF. This chain joins TRBV30 and TRBJ2-7, with 7 bases identical to TRBD1. This CDR3 is built from 14 residues. Trimming at V came to 0 bases and at J to 5 bases, leaving 7 bases not matched to a gene. Germline CDR1 GTSNPN, CDR2 SVGIG (reference sequence).

The rearrangement uses TRBV5-1 and TRBJ2-7, with 8 bases lining up with TRBD2. The CDR3 runs 15 residues. Trimming removed 0 bases from V and 5 bases from J; junction bases left unmatched: 7. Germline values: CDR1 SGHRS, CDR2 YFSETQ. This CDR3 reads CASSLGSGSLHEQYF. Written as DNA, the CDR3 is TGCGCCAGCAGCTTGGGCAGCGGGAGTTTACACGAGCAGTACTTC.

This chain joins TRBV27 and TRBJ2-2; TRBD2 matches at 14 bases. In germline, CDR1 is MNHEY, CDR2 SMNVEV (reference sequence). This CDR3 has 18 residues. J was trimmed by 5 bases and V by 8 bases; bases with no gene match: 13. The CDR3 here is CASLGTSGSGGRTGELFF. Written as DNA, the CDR3 is TGTGCCAGCCTCGGGACTAGCGGGAGCGGGGGAAGGACCGGGGAGCTGTTTTTT.

CDR3 nucleotide sequence: TGTGCCAGTAGTATGGCTAGCGGGTACAATGAGCAGTTCTTC. It codes for CASSMASGYNEQFF. The J gene is TRBJ2-1, the V gene TRBV19, with 8 positions matching TRBD2. The CDR3 is 14 residues long. Germline CDR1 and CDR2: LNHDA and SQIVND (reference sequence). Trimming cost V 3 bases and J 4 bases; bases outside gene matches: 2.

This rearrangement joins TRBV29-1 to TRBJ2-3; TRBD2 agrees at 12 bases. Trimming at V came to 3 bases and at J to 3 bases, leaving 7 bases not matched to a gene. The CDR3 loop spans 16 amino acids. Germline V CDR1 and CDR2: SQVTM, ANQGSEA. CDR3 residues: CSVDRGTSGSTDTQYF. The DNA for the CDR3 is TGCAGCGTTGATCGGGGGACTAGCGGGTCTACAGATACGCAGTATTTT.